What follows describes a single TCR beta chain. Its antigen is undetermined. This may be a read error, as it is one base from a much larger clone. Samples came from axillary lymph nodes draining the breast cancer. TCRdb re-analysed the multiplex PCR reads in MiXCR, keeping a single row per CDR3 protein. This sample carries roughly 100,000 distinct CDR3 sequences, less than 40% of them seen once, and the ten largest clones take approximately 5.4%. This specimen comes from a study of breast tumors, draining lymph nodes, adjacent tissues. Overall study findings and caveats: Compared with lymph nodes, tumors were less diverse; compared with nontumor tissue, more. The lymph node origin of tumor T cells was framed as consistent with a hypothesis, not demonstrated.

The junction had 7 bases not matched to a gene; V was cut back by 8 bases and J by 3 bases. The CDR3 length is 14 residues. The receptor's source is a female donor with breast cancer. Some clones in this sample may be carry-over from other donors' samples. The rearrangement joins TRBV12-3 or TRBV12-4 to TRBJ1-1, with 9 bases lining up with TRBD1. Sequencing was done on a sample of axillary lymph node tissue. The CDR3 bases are TGTGCCAGCGGCCCGGACAGGGGAGACACTGAAGCTTTCTTT. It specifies CASGPDRGDTEAFF.